The rows below give T cell receptor beta chains drawn from one sample of a study of blood T cell repertoires in COVID-19. Using immunoSEQ multiplex PCR, the repertoire was profiled, and TCRdb retains in-frame clones only, with some absent. Of 130,000 or so clones listed, 80% to 90% were seen once; the top ten hold 15% to 20%. Material: peripheral blood. All receptors derive from a man aged 50 to 59 with active or convalescent COVID-19. The CDR3 runs from the conserved cysteine through the conserved F or W. D genes are given only for firm matches.

-	TRBJ2-5	TRBV2	CASSEAIGGTRKTQYF
TRBD1	TRBJ1-6	TRBV28	CASSPGTGQGSYNSPLHF
TRBD1	TRBJ1-3	TRBV19	CASSVAGTGDTGNTIYF
TRBD1	TRBJ1-3	TRBV5-1	CASSTGQPGNTIYF
-	TRBJ2-7	TRBV5-1	CASSPQPPGHGSYEQYF
-	TRBJ1-1	TRBV29-1	CSVEAWGGTEAFF
-	TRBJ2-5	TRBV14	CASSRRVYETQYF
-	TRBJ2-7	TRBV5-6	CASSSSLPSYEQYF
-	TRBJ1-4	TRBV5-6	CASSAGINEKLFF
TRBD1	TRBJ2-7	TRBV19	CASSYSDRGSREQYF
TRBD2	TRBJ2-7	TRBV5-5	CASSRAGTSGGYEQYF
-	TRBJ2-1	TRBV5-1	CASSLGSSGRSSYNEQFF
-	TRBJ2-7	TRBV30	CAWRVRGSSYEQYF
TRBD1	TRBJ1-5	TRBV28	CASSQPGQNQPQHF
-	TRBJ2-3	TRBV27	CASGPPGTSTDTQYF
TRBD2	TRBJ2-1	TRBV5-1	CASSLELAGGPDEQFF
TRBD2	TRBJ2-5	TRBV19	CASTRTSGTYQETQYF
-	TRBJ1-6	TRBV27	CASSPLSSYNSPLHF
-	TRBJ1-2	TRBV27	CASSFLGGNGYTF
-	TRBJ2-1	TRBV11-2	CASSFGQTYNEQFF
-	TRBJ2-3	TRBV5-5	CASSLLGSITDTQYF
TRBD1	TRBJ1-1	TRBV5-1	CASSPRTGANTEAFF
TRBD1	TRBJ1-2	TRBV6-1	CASSDSGTGGYGYTF
TRBD1	TRBJ1-2	TRBV9	CASSVGQYHYFGYTF
TRBD2	TRBJ2-7	TRBV6-1	CASSEASGRAYEQYF
-	TRBJ1-6	TRBV10-1	CASSEVDSPLHF
TRBD2	TRBJ2-5	TRBV5-4	CASSLISGGQETQYF
-	TRBJ2-7	TRBV27	CASSLSRQNEQYF
TRBD2	TRBJ2-3	TRBV15	CATSRGLADTDTQYF
-	TRBJ2-3	TRBV7-7	CASSPNLGRTDTQYF
TRBD1	TRBJ2-7	TRBV6-5	CASSPWDSLYEQYF
-	TRBJ1-4	TRBV19	CASSPAGVATNEKLFF
TRBD1	TRBJ2-7	TRBV25-1	CASSEGTVVSYEQYF
-	TRBJ2-7	TRBV18	CASSPTGAYEQYF
TRBD1	TRBJ1-6	TRBV19	CASSIRGQGISPLHF
-	TRBJ2-3	TRBV27	CASSLPGGTQYF
-	TRBJ1-2	TRBV19	CASIKQPSGSLNYGYTF
TRBD2	TRBJ2-3	TRBV4-1	CASSQESGASGQTDTQYF
-	TRBJ2-3	TRBV19	CASSVREATQYF
-	TRBJ2-3	TRBV5-6	CASSPDSSSTDTQYF
TRBD1	TRBJ1-1	TRBV5-1	CASSFTGGTEAFF